This TCR beta chain comes out of a study of blood T cell repertoires in COVID-19. Measured with immunoSEQ multiplex PCR; TCRdb has only the in-frame clones, and not every one. The data show under 150,000 clones, about 83% seen once. CDR1 SNHLY and CDR2 FYNNEI come from the germline V gene. The V end lost 5 bases, the J end lost 4 bases, and 8 bases lay between the germline ends. The CDR3 is 12 amino acids. The specimen sequenced was peripheral blood. The TCR comes from an elderly man with active or convalescent COVID-19. The chain is built from TRBV2 and TRBJ1-2; weak D call: TRBD1 (5 bases). This CDR3 reads CASSTGLYGYTF. The DNA for the CDR3 is TGTGCCAGCAGTACAGGCCTCTATGGCTACACCTTC.